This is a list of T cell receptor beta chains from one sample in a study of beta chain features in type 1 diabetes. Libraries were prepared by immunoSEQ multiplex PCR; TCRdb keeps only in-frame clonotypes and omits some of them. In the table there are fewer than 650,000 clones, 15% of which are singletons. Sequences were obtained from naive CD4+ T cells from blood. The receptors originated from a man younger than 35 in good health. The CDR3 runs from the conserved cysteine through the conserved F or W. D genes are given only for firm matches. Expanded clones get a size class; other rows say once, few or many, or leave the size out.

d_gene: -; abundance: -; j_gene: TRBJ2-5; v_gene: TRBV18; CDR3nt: TGTGCCAGCTCACGGACTCCCCAAGAGACCCAGTACTTC; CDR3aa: CASSRTPQETQYF
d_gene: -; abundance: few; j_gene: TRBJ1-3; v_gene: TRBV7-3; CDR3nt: TGTGCCAGCAGCCCAGAACCGTGGCCTGGAAACACCATATATTTT; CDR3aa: CASSPEPWPGNTIYF
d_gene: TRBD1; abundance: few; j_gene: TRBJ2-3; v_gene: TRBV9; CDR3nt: TGTGCCAGCAACGCCGGGACAGCCACAGATACGCAGTATTTT; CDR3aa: CASNAGTATDTQYF
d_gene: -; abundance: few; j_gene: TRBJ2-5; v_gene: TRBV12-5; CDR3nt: TGTGCTAGTGGTTTCTCGGGGCGGGAGACCCAGTACTTC; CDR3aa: CASGFSGRETQYF
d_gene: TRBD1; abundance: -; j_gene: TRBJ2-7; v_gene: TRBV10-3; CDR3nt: TGTGCCATCAGGGCGGGACAGGGGGCCCTCTCCTACGAGCAGTACTTC; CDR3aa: CAIRAGQGALSYEQYF
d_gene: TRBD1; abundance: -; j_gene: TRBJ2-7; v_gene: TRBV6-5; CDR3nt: TGTGCCAGCAGTTACTCGACTGTGCGACAGGGCTACGAGCAGTACTTC; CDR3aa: CASSYSTVRQGYEQYF
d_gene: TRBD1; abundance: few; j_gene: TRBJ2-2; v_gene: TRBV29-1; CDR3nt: TGCAGCGTTAAACGACAGGGGGCTGTCTCCACCGGGGAGCTGTTTTTT; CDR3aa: CSVKRQGAVSTGELFF
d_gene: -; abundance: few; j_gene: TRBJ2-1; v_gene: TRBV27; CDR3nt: TGTGCCAGCAGTTTATCCGGGAGTCAGTACAATGAGCAGTTCTTC; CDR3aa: CASSLSGSQYNEQFF
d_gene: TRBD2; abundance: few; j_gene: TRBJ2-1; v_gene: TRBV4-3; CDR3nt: TGCGCCAGCAGCCAACCTAGCGGGAGGGGCAATGAGCAGTTCTTC; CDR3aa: CASSQPSGRGNEQFF
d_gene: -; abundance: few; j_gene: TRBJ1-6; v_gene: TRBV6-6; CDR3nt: TGTGCCAGCAGTGATGACGGAGTCAGACCCCTCCACTTT; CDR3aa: CASSDDGVRPLHF
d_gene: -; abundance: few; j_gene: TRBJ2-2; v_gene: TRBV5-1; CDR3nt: TGCGCCAGCAGCCTCGACAGGTCCACCGGGGAGCTGTTTTTT; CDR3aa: CASSLDRSTGELFF
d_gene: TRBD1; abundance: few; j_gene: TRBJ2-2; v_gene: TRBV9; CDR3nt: TGTGCCAGCAGCGTAGCTGGCAGGGGGCGATCCGGGGAGCTGTTTTTT; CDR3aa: CASSVAGRGRSGELFF
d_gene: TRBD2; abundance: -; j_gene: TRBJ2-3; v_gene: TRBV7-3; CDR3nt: TGTGCCAGCAGCGTAGCGGGGCCAACTAGCACAGATACGCAGTATTTT; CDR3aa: CASSVAGPTSTDTQYF
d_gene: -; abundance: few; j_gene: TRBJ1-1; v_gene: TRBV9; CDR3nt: TGTGCCAGCAGCGTAGCCCCCGTTAAGACGCTCCAAGGGACTGAAGCTTTCTTT; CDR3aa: CASSVAPVKTLQGTEAFF
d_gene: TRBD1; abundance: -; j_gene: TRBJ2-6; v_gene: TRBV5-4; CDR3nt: TGTGCCAGCAGCCCCTCCGGGACAGGGACCTCTGGGGCCAACGTCCTGACTTTC; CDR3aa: CASSPSGTGTSGANVLTF
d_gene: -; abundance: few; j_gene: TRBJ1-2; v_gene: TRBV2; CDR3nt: TGTGCCAGCAGTGAAGGGGGTTTCGTTCCCTACTATGGCTACACCTTC; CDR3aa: CASSEGGFVPYYGYTF
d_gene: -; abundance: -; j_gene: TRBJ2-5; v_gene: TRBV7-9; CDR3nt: TGTGCCAGCAGGACGTGGCAAGTCCAAGAGACCCAGTACTTC; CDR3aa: CASRTWQVQETQYF
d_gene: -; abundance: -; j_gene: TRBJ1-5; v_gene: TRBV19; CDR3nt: TGTGCCAGTAGTATTCAACCTCAGCCCCAGCATTTT; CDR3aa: CASSIQPQPQHF
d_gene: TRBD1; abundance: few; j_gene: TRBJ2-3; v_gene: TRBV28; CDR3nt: TGTGCCAGCAGTAGGGGGCCACGCTTTGATACGCAGTATTTT; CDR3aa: CASSRGPRFDTQYF
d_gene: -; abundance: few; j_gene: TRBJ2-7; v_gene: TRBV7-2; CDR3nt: TGTGCCAGCAGCCGAGACCTCTCCTACGAGCAGTACTTC; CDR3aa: CASSRDLSYEQYF
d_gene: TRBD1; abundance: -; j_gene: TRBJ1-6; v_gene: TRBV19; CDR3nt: TGTGCCAGTAGTACCGGACAGGGCTCGTCTTCACCCCTCCACTTT; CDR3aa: CASSTGQGSSSPLHF
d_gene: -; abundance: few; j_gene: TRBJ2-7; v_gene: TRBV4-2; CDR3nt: TGTGCCAGCAGCCAAAACTTCTACGAGCAGTACTTC; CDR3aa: CASSQNFYEQYF
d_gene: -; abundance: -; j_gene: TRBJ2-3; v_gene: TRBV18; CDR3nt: TGTGCCAGCTCACCAAGGACCCACACAGATACGCAGTATTTT; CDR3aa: CASSPRTHTDTQYF
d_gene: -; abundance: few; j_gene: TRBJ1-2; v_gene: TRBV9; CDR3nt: TGTGCCAGCAGCGTAGTGTCGTATGGCTACACCTTC; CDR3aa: CASSVVSYGYTF
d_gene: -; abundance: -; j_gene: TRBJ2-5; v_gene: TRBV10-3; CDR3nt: TGTGCCATCAGAAACGATGTACAAGAGACCCAGTACTTC; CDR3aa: CAIRNDVQETQYF
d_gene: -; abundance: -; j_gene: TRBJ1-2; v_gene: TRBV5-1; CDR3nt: TGCGCCAGCAGCTTGGACATCCCCGGTGGTGGCTACACCTTC; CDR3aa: CASSLDIPGGGYTF
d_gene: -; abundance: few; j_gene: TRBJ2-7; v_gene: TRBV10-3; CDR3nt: TGTGCCATCAGTGAGTCGGCGGGCTCCTACGAGCAGTACTTC; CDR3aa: CAISESAGSYEQYF
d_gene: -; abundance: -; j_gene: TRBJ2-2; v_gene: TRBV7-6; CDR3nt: TGTGCCAGCAGCGTGAGAGGGGGAGGTGACACCGGGGAGCTGTTTTTT; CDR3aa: CASSVRGGGDTGELFF
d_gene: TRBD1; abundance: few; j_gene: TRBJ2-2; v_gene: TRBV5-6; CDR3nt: TGTGCCAGCAGCCCCTGGACAGGGAGGACCGGGGAGCTGTTTTTT; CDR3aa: CASSPWTGRTGELFF
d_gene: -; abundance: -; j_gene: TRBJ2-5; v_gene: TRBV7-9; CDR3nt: TGTGCCAGCAGCCCCAACAGGGTCCAAGAGACCCAGTACTTC; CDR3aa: CASSPNRVQETQYF
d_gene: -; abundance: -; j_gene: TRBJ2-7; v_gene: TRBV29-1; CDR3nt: TGCAGCGTTGGTGAGGACAAATCCTACGAGCAGTACTTC; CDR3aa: CSVGEDKSYEQYF
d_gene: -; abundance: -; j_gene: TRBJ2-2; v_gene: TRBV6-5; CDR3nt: TGTGCCAGCATACGGGGGAACACCGGGGAGCTGTTTTTT; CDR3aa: CASIRGNTGELFF
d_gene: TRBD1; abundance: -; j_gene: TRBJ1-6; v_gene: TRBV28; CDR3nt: TGTGCCAGCAGTCTAAGGACAGGCTATTCACCCCTCCACTTT; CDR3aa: CASSLRTGYSPLHF
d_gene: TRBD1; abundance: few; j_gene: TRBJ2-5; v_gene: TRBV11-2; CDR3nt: TGTGCCAGCAGCTTGGGAGACAGGGGAGAGGGAGAGACCCAGTACTTC; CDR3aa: CASSLGDRGEGETQYF
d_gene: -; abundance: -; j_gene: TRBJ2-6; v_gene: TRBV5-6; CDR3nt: TGTGCCAGCAGCTTTGGCCCAATCTTCTCTGGGGCCAACGTCCTGACTTTC; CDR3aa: CASSFGPIFSGANVLTF
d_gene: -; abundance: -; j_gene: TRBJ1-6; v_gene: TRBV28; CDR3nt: TGTGCCAGCAGTTTCTTTGGGACAAAGAATTCACCCCTCCACTTT; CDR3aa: CASSFFGTKNSPLHF
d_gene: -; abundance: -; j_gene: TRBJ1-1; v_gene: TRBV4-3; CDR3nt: TGCGCCAGCAGCCGTACGGGCTTGAACACTGAAGCTTTCTTT; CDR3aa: CASSRTGLNTEAFF
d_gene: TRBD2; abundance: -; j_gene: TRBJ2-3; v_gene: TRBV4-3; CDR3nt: TGCGCCAGCAGCCAAGGACCCTCCGGAGCGGGGGGAATAGATACGCAGTATTTT; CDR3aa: CASSQGPSGAGGIDTQYF
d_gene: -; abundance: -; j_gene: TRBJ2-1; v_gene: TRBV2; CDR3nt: TGTGCCAGCAGCCTGCTTTACGACAATGAGCAGTTCTTC; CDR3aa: CASSLLYDNEQFF
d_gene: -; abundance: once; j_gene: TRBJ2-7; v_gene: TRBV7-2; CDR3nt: TGTGCCAGCAGCTTAGCACAGGCCTTTTCCTCCTACGAGCAGTACTTC; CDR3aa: CASSLAQAFSSYEQYF
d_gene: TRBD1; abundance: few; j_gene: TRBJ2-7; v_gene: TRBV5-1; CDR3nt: TGCGCCAGCAGGACAGGGGGCGACGAGCAGTACTTC; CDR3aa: CASRTGGDEQYF
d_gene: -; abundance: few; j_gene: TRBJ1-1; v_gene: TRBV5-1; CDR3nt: TGCGCCAGCAGCTTGGGGGGGACAAAGAACACTGAAGCTTTCTTT; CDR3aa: CASSLGGTKNTEAFF
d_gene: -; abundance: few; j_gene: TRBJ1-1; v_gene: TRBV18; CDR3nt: TGTGCCAGCTCACGGGATTCGGGACTCCGGAGTAACACTGAAGCTTTCTTT; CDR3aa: CASSRDSGLRSNTEAFF
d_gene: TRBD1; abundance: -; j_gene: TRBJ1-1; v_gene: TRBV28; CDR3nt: TGTGCCAGCAGTTCCTGGACAGGGAACACTGAAGCTTTCTTT; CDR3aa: CASSSWTGNTEAFF
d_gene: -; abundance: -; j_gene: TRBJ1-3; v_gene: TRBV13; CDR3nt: TGTGCCAGCAGCTTAGCCCGGGGCCGTTCCCTCTCTGGAAACACCATATATTTT; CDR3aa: CASSLARGRSLSGNTIYF
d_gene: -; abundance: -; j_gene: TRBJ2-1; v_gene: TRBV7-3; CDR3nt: TGTGCCAGCAGCCTTAGCGAGCACTCCTACAATGAGCAGTTCTTC; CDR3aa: CASSLSEHSYNEQFF
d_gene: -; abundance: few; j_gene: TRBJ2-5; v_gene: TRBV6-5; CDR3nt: TGTGCCAGCAGTTACAGGGTGTGGGAGACCCAGTACTTC; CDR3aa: CASSYRVWETQYF
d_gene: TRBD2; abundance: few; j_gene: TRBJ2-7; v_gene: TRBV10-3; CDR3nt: TGTGCCATCAGTCTCAGCGCGACCGGGACTAGCGGCGGCGAGCAGTACTTC; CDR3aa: CAISLSATGTSGGEQYF
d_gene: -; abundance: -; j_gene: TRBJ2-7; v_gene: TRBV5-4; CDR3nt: TGTGCCAGCAGCTTTCAGGGGCTGGACGAGCAGTACTTC; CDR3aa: CASSFQGLDEQYF
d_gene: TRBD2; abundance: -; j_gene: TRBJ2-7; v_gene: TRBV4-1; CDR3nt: TGCGCCAGCAGCCGCACAGGACTAGCGGGAAACTCCTACGAGCAGTACTTC; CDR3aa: CASSRTGLAGNSYEQYF
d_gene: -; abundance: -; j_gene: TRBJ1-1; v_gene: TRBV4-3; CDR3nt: TGCGCCAGCAGCCAAGAGGGTCGAGGGAACACTGAAGCTTTCTTT; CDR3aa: CASSQEGRGNTEAFF
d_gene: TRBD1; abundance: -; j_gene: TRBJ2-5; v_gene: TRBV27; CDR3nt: TGTGCCAGCAGTTTTTCCCGGACAGGGGCCCAAGAGACCCAGTACTTC; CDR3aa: CASSFSRTGAQETQYF
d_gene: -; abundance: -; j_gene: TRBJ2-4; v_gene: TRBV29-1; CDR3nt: TGCAGCGTTGTCCCCGGGGCCCAAGCCAAAAACATTCAGTACTTC; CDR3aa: CSVVPGAQAKNIQYF
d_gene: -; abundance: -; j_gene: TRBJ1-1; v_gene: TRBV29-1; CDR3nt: TGCAGCGTTGAAGTCCCCAGGGAGAACACTGAAGCTTTCTTT; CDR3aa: CSVEVPRENTEAFF
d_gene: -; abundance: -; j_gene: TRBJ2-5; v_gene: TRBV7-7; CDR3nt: TGTGCCAGCAGCGACCAGTTTCGCTTCGAGACCCAGTACTTC; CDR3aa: CASSDQFRFETQYF